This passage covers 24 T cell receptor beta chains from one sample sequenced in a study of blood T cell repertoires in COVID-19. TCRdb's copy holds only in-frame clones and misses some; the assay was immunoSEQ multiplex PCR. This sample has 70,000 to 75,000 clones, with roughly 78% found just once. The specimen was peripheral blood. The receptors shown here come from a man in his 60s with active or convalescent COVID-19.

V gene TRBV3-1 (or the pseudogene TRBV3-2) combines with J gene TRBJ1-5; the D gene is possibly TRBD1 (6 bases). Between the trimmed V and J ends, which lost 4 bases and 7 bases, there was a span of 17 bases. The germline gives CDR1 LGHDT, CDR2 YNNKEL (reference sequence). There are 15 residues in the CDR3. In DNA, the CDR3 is TGTGCCAGCAGCCCAGACCCGGGGACAAGGCAGCCCCAGCATTTT. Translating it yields CASSPDPGTRQPQHF.

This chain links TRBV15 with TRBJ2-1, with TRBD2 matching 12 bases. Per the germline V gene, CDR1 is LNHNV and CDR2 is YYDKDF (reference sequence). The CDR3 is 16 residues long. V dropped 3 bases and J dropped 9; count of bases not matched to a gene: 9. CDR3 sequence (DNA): TGTGCCACCAGCAGGGGCGCTAGCGGGGGGGCGGGTGAGCAGTTCTTC. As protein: CATSRGASGGAGEQFF.

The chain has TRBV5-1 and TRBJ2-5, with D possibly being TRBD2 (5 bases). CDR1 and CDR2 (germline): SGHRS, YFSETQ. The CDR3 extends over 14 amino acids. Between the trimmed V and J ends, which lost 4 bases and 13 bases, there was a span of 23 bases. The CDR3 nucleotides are TGCGCCAGCAGCCTAAGGGTAGGGAGAGACGAGGTGTACTTC. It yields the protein CASSLRVGRDEVYF.

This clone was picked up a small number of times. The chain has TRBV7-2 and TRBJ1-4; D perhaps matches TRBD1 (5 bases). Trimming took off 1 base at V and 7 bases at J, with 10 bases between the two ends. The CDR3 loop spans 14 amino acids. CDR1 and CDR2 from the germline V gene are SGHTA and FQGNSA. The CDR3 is CASSLGGSTEKLFF. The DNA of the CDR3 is TGTGCCAGCAGCTTAGGGGGCTCAACTGAAAAACTGTTTTTT.

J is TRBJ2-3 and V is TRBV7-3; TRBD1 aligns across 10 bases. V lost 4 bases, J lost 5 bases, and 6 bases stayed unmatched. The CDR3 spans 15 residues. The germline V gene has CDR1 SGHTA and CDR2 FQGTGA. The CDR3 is CASSSTRDRGDTQYF. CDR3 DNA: TGTGCCAGCAGCTCCACCCGGGACAGGGGAGATACGCAGTATTTT.

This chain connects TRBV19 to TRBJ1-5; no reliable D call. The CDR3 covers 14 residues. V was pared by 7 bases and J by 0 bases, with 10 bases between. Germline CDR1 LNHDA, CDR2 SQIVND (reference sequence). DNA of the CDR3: TGTGCCAGTACGCATGACTATAGCAATCAGCCCCAGCATTTT. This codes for CASTHDYSNQPQHF.

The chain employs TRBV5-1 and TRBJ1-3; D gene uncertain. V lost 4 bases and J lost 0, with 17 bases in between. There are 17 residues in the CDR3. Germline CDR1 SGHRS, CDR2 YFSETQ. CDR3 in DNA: TGCGCCAGCAGCCCATCCTATCTAGGGAGCTCTGGAAACACCATATATTTT. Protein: CASSPSYLGSSGNTIYF.

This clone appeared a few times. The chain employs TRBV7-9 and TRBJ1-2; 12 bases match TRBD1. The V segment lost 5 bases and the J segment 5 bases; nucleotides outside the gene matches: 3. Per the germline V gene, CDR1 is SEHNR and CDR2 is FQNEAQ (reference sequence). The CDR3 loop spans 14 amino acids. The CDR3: CASSRGQGAYGYTF. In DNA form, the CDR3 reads TGTGCCAGCAGCCGGGGACAGGGGGCTTATGGCTACACCTTC.

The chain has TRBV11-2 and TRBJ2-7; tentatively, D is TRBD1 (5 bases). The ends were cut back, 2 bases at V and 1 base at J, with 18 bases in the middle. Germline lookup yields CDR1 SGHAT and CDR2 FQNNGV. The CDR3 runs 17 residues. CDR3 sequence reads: CASSLSKGHTTSYEQYF. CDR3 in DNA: TGTGCCAGCAGCTTATCCAAAGGACATACAACATCCTACGAGCAGTACTTC.

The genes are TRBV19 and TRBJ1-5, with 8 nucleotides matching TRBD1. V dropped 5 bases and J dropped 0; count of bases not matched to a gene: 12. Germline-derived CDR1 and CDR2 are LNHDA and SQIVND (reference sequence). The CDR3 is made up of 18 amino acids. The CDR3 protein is CASSLRTGRRGSNQPQHF. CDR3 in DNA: TGTGCCAGTAGTCTTAGGACAGGGCGTAGGGGTAGCAATCAGCCCCAGCATTTT.

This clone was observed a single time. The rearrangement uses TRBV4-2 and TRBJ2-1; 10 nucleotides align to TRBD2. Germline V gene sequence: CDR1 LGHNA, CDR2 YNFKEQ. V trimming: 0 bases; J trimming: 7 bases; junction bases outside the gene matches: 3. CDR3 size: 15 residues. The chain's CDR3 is CASSQEPAGGNEQFF. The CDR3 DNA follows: TGTGCCAGCAGCCAAGAGCCAGCGGGGGGGAATGAGCAGTTCTTC.

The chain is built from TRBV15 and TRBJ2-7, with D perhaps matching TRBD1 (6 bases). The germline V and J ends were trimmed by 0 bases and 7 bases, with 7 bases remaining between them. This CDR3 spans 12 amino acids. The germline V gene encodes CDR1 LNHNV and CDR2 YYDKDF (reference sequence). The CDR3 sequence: CATSRDRGEQYF. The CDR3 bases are TGTGCCACCAGCAGAGATAGGGGGGAGCAGTACTTC. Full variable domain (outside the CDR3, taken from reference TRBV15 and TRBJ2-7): DAMVIQNPRYQVTQFGKPVTLSCSQTLNHNVMYWYQQKSSQAPKLLFHYYDKDFNNEADTPDNFQSRRPNTSFCFLDIRSPGLGDTAMYLCATSRDRGEQYFGPGTRLTVT.

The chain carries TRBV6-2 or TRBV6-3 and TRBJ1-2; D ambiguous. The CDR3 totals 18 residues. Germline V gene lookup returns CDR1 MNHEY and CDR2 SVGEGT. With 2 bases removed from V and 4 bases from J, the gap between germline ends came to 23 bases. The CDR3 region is CASSYRPGQTKPSYGYTF. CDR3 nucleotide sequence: TGTGCCAGCAGTTACCGTCCTGGGCAGACAAAACCGTCCTATGGCTACACCTTC.

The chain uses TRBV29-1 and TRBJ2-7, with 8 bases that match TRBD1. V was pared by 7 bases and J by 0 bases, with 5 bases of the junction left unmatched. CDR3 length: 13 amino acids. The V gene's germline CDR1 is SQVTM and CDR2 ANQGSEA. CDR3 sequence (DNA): TGCAGCGGGCGACAGGGGAGCTCCTACGAGCAGTACTTC. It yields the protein CSGRQGSSYEQYF.

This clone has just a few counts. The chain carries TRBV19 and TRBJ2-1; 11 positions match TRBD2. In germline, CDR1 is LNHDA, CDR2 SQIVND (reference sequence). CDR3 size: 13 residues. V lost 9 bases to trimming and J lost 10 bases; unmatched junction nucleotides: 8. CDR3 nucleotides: TGTGCCAGCTTAGCGGGGGGGCCGGGGGAGCAGTTCTTC. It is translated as CASLAGGPGEQFF.

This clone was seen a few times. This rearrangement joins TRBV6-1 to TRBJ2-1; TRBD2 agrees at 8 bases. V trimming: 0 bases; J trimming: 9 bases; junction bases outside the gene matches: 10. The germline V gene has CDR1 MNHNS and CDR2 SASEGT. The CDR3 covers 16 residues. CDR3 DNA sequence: TGTGCCAGCAGTGAAGCGAGGGGACTAGGTCTAGGTGAGCAGTTCTTC. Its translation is CASSEARGLGLGEQFF.

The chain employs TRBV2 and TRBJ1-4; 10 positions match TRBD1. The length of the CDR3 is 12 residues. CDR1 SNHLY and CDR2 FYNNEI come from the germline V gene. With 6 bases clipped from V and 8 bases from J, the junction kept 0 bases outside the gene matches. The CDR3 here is CASRDRGEKLFF. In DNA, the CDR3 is TGTGCCAGCAGGGACAGGGGGGAAAAACTGTTTTTT.

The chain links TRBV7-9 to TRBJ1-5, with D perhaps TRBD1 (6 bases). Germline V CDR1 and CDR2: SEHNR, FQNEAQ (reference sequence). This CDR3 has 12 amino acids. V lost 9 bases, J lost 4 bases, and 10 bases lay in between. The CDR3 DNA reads TGTGCCAGTGGGACACCAAATCAGCCCCAGCATTTT. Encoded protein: CASGTPNQPQHF.

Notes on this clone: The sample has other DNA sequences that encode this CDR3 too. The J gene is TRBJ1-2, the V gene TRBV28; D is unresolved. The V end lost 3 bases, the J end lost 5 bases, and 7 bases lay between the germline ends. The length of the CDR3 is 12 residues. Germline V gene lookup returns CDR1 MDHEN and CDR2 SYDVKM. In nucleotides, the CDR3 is TGTGCCAGCAGTTTCGAGGTATATGGCTACACCTTC. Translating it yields CASSFEVYGYTF.

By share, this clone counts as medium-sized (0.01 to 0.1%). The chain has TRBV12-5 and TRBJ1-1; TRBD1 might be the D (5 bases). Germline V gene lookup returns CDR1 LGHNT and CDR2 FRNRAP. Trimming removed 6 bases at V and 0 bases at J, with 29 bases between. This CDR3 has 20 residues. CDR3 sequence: CASGQGIHKGLLTMNTEAFF. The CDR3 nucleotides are TGTGCTAGTGGCCAAGGAATACACAAGGGACTCTTGACCATGAACACTGAAGCTTTCTTT. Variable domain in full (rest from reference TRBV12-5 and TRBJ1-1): DARVTQTPRHKVTEMGQEVTMRCQPILGHNTVFWYRQTMMQGLELLAYFRNRAPLDDSGMPKDRFSAEMPDATLATLKIQPSEPRDSAVYFCASGQGIHKGLLTMNTEAFFGQGTRLTVV.

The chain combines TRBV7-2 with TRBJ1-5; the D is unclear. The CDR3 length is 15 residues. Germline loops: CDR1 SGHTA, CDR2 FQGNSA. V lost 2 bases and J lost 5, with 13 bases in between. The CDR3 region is CASSLTGWRDQPQHF. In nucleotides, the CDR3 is TGTGCCAGCAGCTTAACGGGGTGGCGCGATCAGCCCCAGCATTTT.

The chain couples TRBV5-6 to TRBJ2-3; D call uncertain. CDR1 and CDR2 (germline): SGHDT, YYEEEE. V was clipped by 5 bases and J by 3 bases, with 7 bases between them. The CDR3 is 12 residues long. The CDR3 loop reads CASSLTTDTQYF. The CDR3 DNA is TGTGCCAGCAGTCTAACGACAGATACGCAGTATTTT.

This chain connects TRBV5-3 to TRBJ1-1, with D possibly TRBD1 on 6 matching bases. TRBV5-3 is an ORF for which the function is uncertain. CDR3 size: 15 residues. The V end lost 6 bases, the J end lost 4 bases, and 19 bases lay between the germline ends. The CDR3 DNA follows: TGTGCCAGAAAGTACGAGGACAGTCGTGCCACTGAAGCTTTCTTT. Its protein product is CARKYEDSRATEAFF.

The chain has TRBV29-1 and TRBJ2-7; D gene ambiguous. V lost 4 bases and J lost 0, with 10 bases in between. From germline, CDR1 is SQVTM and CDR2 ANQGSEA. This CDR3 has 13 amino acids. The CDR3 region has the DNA TGCAGCGTTGTTCAGTATGACTCCTACGAGCAGTACTTC. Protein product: CSVVQYDSYEQYF.